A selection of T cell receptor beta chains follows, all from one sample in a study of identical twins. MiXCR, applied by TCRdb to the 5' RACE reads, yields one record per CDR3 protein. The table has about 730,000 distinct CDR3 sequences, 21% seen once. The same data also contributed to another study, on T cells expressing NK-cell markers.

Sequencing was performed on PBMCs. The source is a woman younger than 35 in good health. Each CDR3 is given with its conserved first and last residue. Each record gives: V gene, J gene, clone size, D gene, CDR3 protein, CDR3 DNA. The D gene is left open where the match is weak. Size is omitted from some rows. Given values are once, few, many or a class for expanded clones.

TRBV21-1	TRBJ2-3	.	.	CASSPRQCRSVRRDTQYF	TGTGCCAGCAGCCCCCGGCAATGTAGGAGTGTCAGAAGGGATACGCAGTATTTT
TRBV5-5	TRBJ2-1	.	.	CASSLVGRAGVNEQFF	TGTGCCAGCAGCTTGGTAGGGCGGGCCGGGGTCAATGAGCAGTTCTTC
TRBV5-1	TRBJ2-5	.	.	CASSFSGAGETQYF	TGCGCCAGCAGCTTCTCAGGGGCGGGGGAGACCCAGTACTTC
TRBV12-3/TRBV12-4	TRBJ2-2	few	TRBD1	CASTLTGGTGELFF	TGTGCCAGCACCCTGACAGGGGGCACCGGGGAGCTGTTTTTT
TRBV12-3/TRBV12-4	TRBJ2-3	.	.	CASSSLMATSTDTQYF	TGTGCCAGCAGTTCCCTTATGGCAACTAGCACAGATACGCAGTATTTT
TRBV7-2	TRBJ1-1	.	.	CASSFLGRRNTEAFF	TGTGCCAGCAGCTTTTTAGGCCGAAGGAACACTGAAGCTTTCTTT
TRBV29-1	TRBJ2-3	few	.	CSVGTSGGFLTDTQYF	TGCAGCGTGGGAACGTCGGGGGGCTTCTTGACAGATACGCAGTATTTT
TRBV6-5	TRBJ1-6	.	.	CASSYSSQGGSPLHF	TGTGCCAGCAGTTACTCGAGCCAGGGAGGTTCACCCCTCCACTTT
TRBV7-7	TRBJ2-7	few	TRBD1	CASSFSVATGSYEQYF	TGTGCCAGCAGCTTCTCAGTAGCGACAGGGTCGTACGAGCAGTACTTC
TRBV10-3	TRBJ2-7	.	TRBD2	CAISESNRLAGVQKSSYEQYF	TGTGCCATCAGTGAGTCGAATAGACTAGCGGGAGTCCAGAAGAGCTCCTACGAGCAGTACTTC
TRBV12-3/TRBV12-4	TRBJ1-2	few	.	CANRITNYGYTF	TGTGCCAATCGTATTACTAACTATGGCTACACCTTC
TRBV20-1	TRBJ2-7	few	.	CSGQLTYEQYF	TGCAGCGGACAGCTTACCTACGAGCAGTACTTC
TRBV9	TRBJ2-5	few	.	CASTPGRGNQETQYF	TGTGCCAGCACCCCCGGCAGAGGAAACCAAGAGACCCAGTACTTC
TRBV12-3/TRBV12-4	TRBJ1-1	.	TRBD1	CASLRDSQEAFF	TGTGCCAGTCTCCGGGACAGCCAAGAAGCTTTCTTT
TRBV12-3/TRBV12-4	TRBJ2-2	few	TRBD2	CASSLGLAGFGELFF	TGTGCCAGCAGTCTGGGACTAGCGGGTTTCGGGGAGCTGTTTTTT
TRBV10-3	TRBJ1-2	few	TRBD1	CASTDRDYGYTF	TGTGCCAGCACGGACAGGGACTATGGCTACACCTTC
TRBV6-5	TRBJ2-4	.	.	CASSYSGLAKNIQYF	TGTGCCAGCAGTTACTCGGGATTAGCCAAAAACATTCAGTACTTC
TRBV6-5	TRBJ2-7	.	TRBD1	CASSYGTGPYEQYF	TGTGCCAGCAGTTACGGGACAGGACCCTACGAGCAGTACTTC
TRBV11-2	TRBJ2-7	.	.	CASSLSTGDLYEQYF	TGTGCCAGCAGCTTATCGACGGGAGACCTCTACGAGCAGTACTTC
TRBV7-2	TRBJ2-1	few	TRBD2	CASSLAVGRESVNNEQFF	TGTGCCAGCAGCTTAGCGGTTGGGCGGGAGTCAGTGAACAATGAGCAGTTCTTC
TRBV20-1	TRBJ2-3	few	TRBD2	CSARVAGGPDTQYF	TGCAGTGCTAGAGTGGCGGGGGGGCCAGATACGCAGTATTTT
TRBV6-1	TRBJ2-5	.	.	CASRGSAGKEKKETQYF	TGTGCCAGCAGGGGTTCGGCGGGGAAGGAAAAAAAAGAGACCCAGTACTTC